Each of the 19 T cell receptor beta chains below was sequenced from the same sample in a study of T-cell memory formation after mild COVID-19. One entry per CDR3 protein results from TCRdb running MiXCR on the 5' RACE reads. The sample includes about 500,000 distinct CDR3 sequences, over 20% of them seen just once. Sample: PBMCs or a T cell subset sorted from them (not recorded which). The origin of the receptors is an adult woman who had mild COVID-19 (a few samples of this study predate the infection). Cell type and time point are not known.

This clonotype was seen only a few times. This sequence joins TRBV28 and TRBJ1-5, with 7 positions matching TRBD1. There are 14 residues in the CDR3. V was clipped by 6 bases and J by 6 bases; unmatched bases: 8. CDR1 MDHEN and CDR2 SYDVKM come from the germline V gene. The CDR3 protein is CASRTGQEIQPQHF. CDR3 DNA: TGTGCCAGCAGGACCGGACAGGAAATTCAGCCCCAGCATTTT.

In its sample, this clonotype was seen a few times. The chain links TRBV3-1 to TRBJ2-1; D gene unclear. V dropped 0 bases and J dropped 9 bases, with 6 bases sitting between them. The germline gives CDR1 LGHDT, CDR2 YNNKEL (reference sequence). The CDR3 length is 12 residues. The CDR3 here is CASSQDEGEQFF. The CDR3 coding sequence is TGTGCCAGCAGCCAAGATGAAGGTGAGCAGTTCTTC.

This clonotype was observed a handful of times. The chain links TRBV29-1 to TRBJ2-1, with no clear D. The CDR3 is made up of 12 amino acids. The V gene's germline CDR1 is SQVTM and CDR2 ANQGSEA. V dropped 7 bases and J dropped 3 bases, with 10 bases sitting between them. The CDR3 coding sequence is TGCAGCGCTTCCCGGAGCTACAATGAGCAGTTCTTC. This translates into CSASRSYNEQFF.

This clonotype was counted a few times. The CDR3 is CASSPGDREIFNTGELFF. The CDR3 DNA reads TGTGCCAGCAGCCCCGGGGACAGGGAAATATTTAACACCGGGGAGCTGTTTTTT. J is TRBJ2-2 and V is TRBV7-8; 9 bases align to TRBD1. CDR3 length equals 18 residues. CDR1 is SGHVS and CDR2 is FQNEAQ in the germline V gene. Trimming cost V 5 bases and J 2 bases; bases outside gene matches: 12.

At least ten counts were recorded for this clonotype. The genes are TRBV7-2 and TRBJ1-2, with 9 positions matching TRBD1. This CDR3 is 17 amino acids long. From germline, CDR1 is SGHTA and CDR2 FQGNSA. J gave up 7 bases and V 0 bases, and 12 bases lay outside the gene matches. CDR3 DNA: TGTGCCAGCAGCTTAGCCCCTCCGGGACAGGGATTCGGTGGCTACACCTTC. It codes for CASSLAPPGQGFGGYTF.

This clonotype was observed a handful of times. CDR3 in amino acids: CAWSDGGGELFF. The CDR3 coding sequence is TGTGCCTGGAGTGACGGTGGCGGGGAGCTGTTTTTT. V gene TRBV30 combines with J gene TRBJ2-2; D uncertain. The CDR3 has 12 amino acids. The V gene lost 1 base and the J gene lost 7 bases, with 7 bases spanning the gap. Per germline, CDR1 GTSNPN and CDR2 SVGIG (reference sequence).

The genes are TRBV25-1 and TRBJ2-2; unclear D gene. Per the germline V gene, CDR1 is MGHDK and CDR2 is SYGVNS. V lost 7 bases to trimming and J lost 7 bases, with 7 bases between them. The CDR3 is 11 residues long. The CDR3 protein is CASKGNGELFF. CDR3 sequence (DNA): TGTGCCAGCAAAGGGAACGGGGAGCTGTTTTTT.

The J gene is TRBJ2-7, the V gene TRBV12-3 or TRBV12-4; 9 bases align to TRBD1. The CDR3 is 15 amino acids. Losses at the gene ends were 7 bases for V and 5 bases for J; bases not matched to a gene: 12. The DNA for the CDR3 is TGTGCCAGCACCCTTAAGGGACAGGGTGTTCACGAGCAGTACTTC. Its translation: CASTLKGQGVHEQYF.

This clonotype was seen ten or more times. The CDR3 loop is CASSRDGYGEQFF. The CDR3 DNA sequence: TGTGCCAGCAGCCGAGACGGGTACGGGGAGCAGTTCTTC. The rearrangement joins TRBV7-3 to TRBJ2-1; D not certain. Trimming left V 5 bases short and J 10 bases short, with 15 bases between. Germline V gene sequence: CDR1 SGHTA, CDR2 FQGTGA. The CDR3 has 13 amino acids.

This clonotype has a handful of counts. This chain joins TRBV30 and TRBJ2-1; 8 bases align to TRBD2. The V gene's germline CDR1 is GTSNPN and CDR2 SVGIG (reference sequence). There are 14 residues in the CDR3. J was trimmed by 7 bases and V by 0 bases; bases with no gene match: 5. The CDR3 DNA reads as TGTGCCTGGAGTGTTTCTAGCGGGTGGAATGAGCAGTTCTTC. Amino acids: CAWSVSSGWNEQFF.

This clonotype was counted a few times. Without the conserved terminal phenylalanine or tryptophan, this CDR3 likely stems from a read error. The chain has TRBV2 and TRBJ1-6; a weak D match, TRBD1 (5 bases). The V end was cut by 3 bases, the J end by 10 bases, with 7 bases between. CDR3 length: 12 residues. Germline loops: CDR1 SNHLY, CDR2 FYNNEI. DNA for the CDR3: TGTGCCAGCAGTGACAGGGTCTCACCCCTCCACCTT. Encoded protein: CASSDRVSPLHL.

The chain combines TRBV7-8 with TRBJ2-5; the D is unclear. V lost 6 bases and J lost 2, with 19 bases in between. Germline loops: CDR1 SGHVS, CDR2 FQNEAQ. This CDR3 is built from 16 residues. The CDR3 reads CASSPTPELIQETQYF. CDR3 DNA sequence: TGTGCCAGCAGTCCTACCCCAGAGCTTATACAAGAGACCCAGTACTTC.

This clonotype was counted a few times. V and J are TRBV5-1 and TRBJ2-7; a weak D match, TRBD1 (6 bases). Germline V gives CDR1 SGHRS, CDR2 YFSETQ. The CDR3 sequence is 15 residues long. V dropped 6 bases and J dropped 2 bases, with 18 bases sitting between them. The CDR3 reads CASTPQGSGPYEQYF. CDR3 DNA sequence: TGCGCCAGCACTCCACAGGGCTCGGGACCCTACGAGCAGTACTTC.

This clonotype was counted a few times. This chain joins TRBV29-1 and TRBJ2-1; D is undetermined. Germline V gene lookup returns CDR1 SQVTM and CDR2 ANQGSEA. Between the trimmed V and J ends, which lost 4 bases and 0 bases, there was a span of 10 bases. This CDR3 region has 14 residues. CDR3 sequence (DNA): TGCAGCGTTGGGCTTGCGAGCTCCTACAATGAGCAGTTCTTC. This translates into CSVGLASSYNEQFF.

This clonotype was picked up a small number of times. V usage is TRBV6-5 and J usage is TRBJ1-2; D unresolved. The CDR3 is made up of 13 amino acids. Trimming stripped 6 bases from V and 2 bases from J, with 10 bases between. Germline CDR1 MNHEY, CDR2 SVGAGI. The CDR3 loop is CASSYDGNYGYTF. DNA of the CDR3: TGTGCCAGCAGCTACGACGGGAACTATGGCTACACCTTC.

The sample holds a few counts of this clonotype. The chain has TRBV19 and TRBJ2-3, with D hard to call. Germline CDR1 is LNHDA and CDR2 is SQIVND (reference sequence). This CDR3 region has 14 residues. V was pared by 4 bases and J by 1 base, with 9 bases between. CDR3 DNA: TGTGCCAGTAGTAGCCTGCTGGGCACAGATACGCAGTATTTT. It encodes CASSSLLGTDTQYF.

V usage is TRBV7-3 and J usage is TRBJ2-7, with D possibly TRBD2 on 5 matching bases. V was shortened by 5 bases and J by 5 bases, with 16 bases between the two germline ends. From germline, CDR1 is SGHTA and CDR2 FQGTGA. The CDR3 has 14 amino acids. CDR3 loop: CASSPSGNTHEQYF. The CDR3 nucleotides are TGTGCCAGCAGCCCAAGCGGCAATACCCACGAGCAGTACTTC.

This clonotype was seen repeatedly, ten times or more. The chain joins TRBV7-6 to TRBJ2-2; D perhaps matches TRBD2 (6 bases). V was clipped by 0 bases and J by 0 bases, with 8 bases between them. Germline lookup yields CDR1 SGHVS and CDR2 FNYEAQ. The CDR3 covers 16 residues. The DNA of the CDR3 is TGTGCCAGCAGCTTAGCGCGGGGCGCGAACACCGGGGAGCTGTTTTTT. Residues: CASSLARGANTGELFF.

The J gene is TRBJ1-6, the V gene TRBV3-1; the D is unclear. V lost 1 base, J lost 0 bases, and 7 bases lay in between. The CDR3 totals 16 residues. CDR1 is LGHDT, CDR2 YNNKEL, per germline (reference sequence). In nucleotides, the CDR3 is TGTGCCAGCAGCCAAGTCGGGAGCTCCTATAATTCACCCCTCCACTTT. This sequence encodes CASSQVGSSYNSPLHF.